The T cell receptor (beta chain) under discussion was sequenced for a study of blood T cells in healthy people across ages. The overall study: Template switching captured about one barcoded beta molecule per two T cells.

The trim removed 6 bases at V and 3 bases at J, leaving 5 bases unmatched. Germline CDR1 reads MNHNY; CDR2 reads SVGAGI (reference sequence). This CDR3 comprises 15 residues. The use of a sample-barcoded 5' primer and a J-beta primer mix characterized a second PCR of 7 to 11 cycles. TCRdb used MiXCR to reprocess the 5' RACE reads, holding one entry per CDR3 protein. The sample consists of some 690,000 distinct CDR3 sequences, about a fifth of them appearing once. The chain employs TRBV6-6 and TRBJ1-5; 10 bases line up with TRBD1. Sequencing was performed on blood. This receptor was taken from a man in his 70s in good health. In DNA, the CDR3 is TGTGCCAGCAGACGACAGGGGGCTGCCAATCAGCCCCAGCATTTT. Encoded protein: CASRRQGAANQPQHF.